The 9 T cell receptor beta chains listed next were all sequenced from one sample in a study of cytomegalovirus exposure and HLA in healthy donors. Amplification used 60 Vbeta primers and 13 Jbeta primers. Sequencing was performed with immunoSEQ multiplex PCR; in TCRdb, only in-frame clones are kept and a portion is missing. The profile covers approximately 74,000 clones, with roughly 76% appearing a single time and roughly 8% taken by the ten largest. The sample taken for sequencing was PBMCs. All receptors come from a man between 60 and 75 years old in good health and CMV-seropositive.

The chain links TRBV11-3 to TRBJ2-1, with TRBD2 matching over 13 bases. There are 15 residues in the CDR3. Trimming took 4 bases from V and 7 from J; bases not matched to a gene: 4. Germline V gene lookup returns CDR1 SGHNT and CDR2 YENEEA. The CDR3 here is CASSSGLAGLNEQFF. CDR3 DNA sequence: TGTGCCAGCAGCTCGGGACTAGCGGGACTTAATGAGCAGTTCTTC.

V usage is TRBV11-1 and J usage is TRBJ1-1; the D is unclear. Germline assignment: CDR1 SGHAT and CDR2 FQDESV (reference sequence). The CDR3 covers 13 residues. Trimming pared 4 bases from V and 1 base from J, leaving 7 bases between. CDR3 region: CASSSGRNTEAFF. CDR3 nucleotides: TGTGCCAGCAGCTCGGGGAGGAACACTGAAGCTTTCTTT.

The chain links TRBV4-1 to TRBJ2-3; TRBD2 aligns across 12 bases. Germline CDR1 is MGHRA and CDR2 is YSYEKL. This CDR3 comprises 17 residues. Germline trimming cut 1 base from V and 3 bases from J; bases unmatched to any gene: 5. The CDR3 region has the DNA TGCGCCAGCAGCCAAGCCCCTAGCGGGAGGGCGACAGATACGCAGTATTTT. Translation gives CASSQAPSGRATDTQYF.

This clone was recorded only once. The chain couples TRBV5-1 to TRBJ2-5; the match to TRBD1 covers 7 bases. Germline V gene data show CDR1 as SGHRS and CDR2 as YFSETQ. This CDR3 contains 15 residues. The ends lost 1 base at V and 0 bases at J; junction bases unmatched: 3. The CDR3 coding sequence is TGCGCCAGCAGCTTGAGAGACAGGGACCAAGAGACCCAGTACTTC. As protein: CASSLRDRDQETQYF.

V and J are TRBV6-7 and TRBJ2-2; the match to TRBD2 covers 11 bases. TRBV6-7 belongs to the ORF category, with a function that is uncertain. The J segment lost 4 bases and the V segment lost 5 bases, leaving 21 bases of the junction unmatched. The CDR3 has 21 residues. CDR3 sequence (DNA): TGTGCCAGCAGTCCCTACTCCCCGCGACTAGCGGGGAAAGGGGGCACCGGGGAGCTGTTTTTT. Residues: CASSPYSPRLAGKGGTGELFF.

V and J are TRBV11-3 and TRBJ2-1; 12 nucleotides agree with TRBD2. This CDR3 comprises 18 residues. Germline CDR1 reads SGHNT; CDR2 reads YENEEA. With V trimmed by 5 bases and J by 6 bases, 14 bases remained unmatched. Written as DNA, the CDR3 is TGTGCCAGCAGCAATTGGCTAGCGGGAGGGGAAGTGTCCAATGAGCAGTTCTTC. Translating gives CASSNWLAGGEVSNEQFF.

The chain uses TRBV27 and TRBJ1-5; D is perhaps TRBD1 (5 bases). From germline, CDR1 is MNHEY and CDR2 SMNVEV (reference sequence). CDR3 length: 16 amino acids. V lost 3 bases and J lost 3, with 15 bases in between. DNA for the CDR3: TGTGCCAGCAGTTTCGCGGGGCGAGGGAACAATCAGCCCCAGCATTTT. Translated: CASSFAGRGNNQPQHF.

This chain joins TRBV13 and TRBJ1-2; D uncertain. Germline assignment: CDR1 PRHDT and CDR2 FYEKMQ (reference sequence). Trimming took off 6 bases at V and 0 bases at J, with 11 bases between the two ends. CDR3 length: 14 residues. CDR3 coding DNA: TGTGCCAGCAGTTACGGAGGACCTAACTATGGCTACACCTTC. Protein: CASSYGGPNYGYTF.

J is TRBJ2-1 and V is TRBV4-1; 7 bases map to TRBD1. Germline CDR1 is MGHRA and CDR2 is YSYEKL. This CDR3 has 15 residues. V gave up 6 bases and J gave up 2 bases; unmatched junction bases: 7. The DNA of the CDR3 is TGCGCCAGCAGGTCCGTGAGGGGGCCCTACAATGAGCAGTTCTTC. Translation: CASRSVRGPYNEQFF.